This T cell receptor beta chain was retrieved from a study of T cells in Graves' hyperthyroidism and ophthalmopathy. Amplification yielded TCR beta CDR3 regions, with RNA transcripts as the source. TCR CDR3 underwent first-round RT-PCR with the HTBI primer set. TCRdb redid the calling of the multiplex PCR reads with MiXCR, one entry per CDR3 protein. The table lists fewer than 700,000 distinct CDR3 sequences, about 15% of them singletons. V lost 0 bases to trimming and J lost 1 base, with 15 bases between them. There are 17 residues in the CDR3. CDR1 is MNHEY, CDR2 SVGAGI, per germline. Cells are PBMCs isolated from about 10 ml of fresh blood. This clonotype was found many times.

This clonotype originated in a woman between 18 and 29 years old with Graves' ophthalmopathy. The material sequenced was blood. The J gene is TRBJ1-1, the V gene TRBV6-5; no clear D. The CDR3 nucleotides read TGTGCCAGCAGTTACTCACCCAGAAGTGGTAAGAACACTGAAGCTTTCTTT. This sequence encodes CASSYSPRSGKNTEAFF.